This T cell receptor beta chain was retrieved from a study of blood T cell repertoires in COVID-19. Study as a whole: The United States, Italy and Spain supplied acute and convalescent COVID-19 samples. PBMCs, B-cell-depleted T cells, or T cells provided the cDNA or gDNA that made up the material.

Per the authors' pipeline: By means of reference gene primer amplification, nucleated cell counts were estimated. Repertoires were generated with immunoSEQ multiplex PCR, while TCRdb's copy carries only in-frame clones and drops some. V and J calls and clone size are given by that table; D and trimming were obtained from the DNA. The sample yields 93,000 or so clones, about 91% seen once. With V trimmed by 5 bases and J by 1 base, 4 bases remained unmatched. Looked up from germline, CDR1 is KGHSH and CDR2 is LQKENI. The CDR3 totals 14 residues. The rearrangement joins TRBV18 to TRBJ1-1, with 7 bases lining up with TRBD1. The clonotype originates from a human donor in a cohort sampled during active COVID-19. Sequencing input: peripheral blood. The CDR3: CASSDRAGNTEAFF. The CDR3 DNA reads TGTGCCAGCTCAGACAGGGCTGGGAACACTGAAGCTTTCTTT.